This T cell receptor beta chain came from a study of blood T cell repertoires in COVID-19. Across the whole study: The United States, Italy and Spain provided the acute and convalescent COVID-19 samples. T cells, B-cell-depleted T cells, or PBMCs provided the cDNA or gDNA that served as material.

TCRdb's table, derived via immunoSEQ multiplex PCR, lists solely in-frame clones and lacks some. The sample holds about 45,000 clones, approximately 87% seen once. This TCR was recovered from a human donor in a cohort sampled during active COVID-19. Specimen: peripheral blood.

Here the CDR3 DNA reads TGTGCCAGCAGTTTACTCGGCTACGAGCAGTACTTC. This codes for CASSLLGYEQYF. This sequence joins TRBV12-3 or TRBV12-4 and TRBJ2-7; D unresolved. Trimming took 2 bases from V and 3 from J, leaving 5 bases between them. This CDR3 comprises 12 residues.